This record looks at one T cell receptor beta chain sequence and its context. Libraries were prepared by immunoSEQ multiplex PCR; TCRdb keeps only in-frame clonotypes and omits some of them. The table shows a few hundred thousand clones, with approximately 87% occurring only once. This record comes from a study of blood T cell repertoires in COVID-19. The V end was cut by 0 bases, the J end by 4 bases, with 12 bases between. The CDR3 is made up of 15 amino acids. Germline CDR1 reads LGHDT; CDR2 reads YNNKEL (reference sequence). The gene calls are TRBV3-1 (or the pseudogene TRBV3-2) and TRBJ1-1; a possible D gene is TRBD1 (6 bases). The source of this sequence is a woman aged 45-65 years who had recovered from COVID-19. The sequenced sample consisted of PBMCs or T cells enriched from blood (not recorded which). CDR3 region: CASSQEQGWFTEAFF. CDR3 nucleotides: TGTGCCAGCAGCCAAGAGCAGGGGTGGTTCACTGAAGCTTTCTTT.